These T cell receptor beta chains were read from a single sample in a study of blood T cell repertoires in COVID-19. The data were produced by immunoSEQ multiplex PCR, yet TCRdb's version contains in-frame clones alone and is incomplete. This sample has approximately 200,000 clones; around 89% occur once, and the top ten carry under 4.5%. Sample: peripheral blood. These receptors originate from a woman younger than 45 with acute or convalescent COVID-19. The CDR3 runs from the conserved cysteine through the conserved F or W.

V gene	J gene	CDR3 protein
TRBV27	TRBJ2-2	CASSFLGELFF
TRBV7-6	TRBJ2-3	CASSSGLSTDTQYF
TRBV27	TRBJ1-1	CASSSDRGNTEAFF
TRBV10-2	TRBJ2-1	CASRSRGNEQFF
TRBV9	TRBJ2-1	CGKAREGLHEQFF
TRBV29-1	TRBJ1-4	CSVQAGVEKLFF
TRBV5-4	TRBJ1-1	CASSLAVRGTTEAFF
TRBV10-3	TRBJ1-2	CATSDRGLDGYTF
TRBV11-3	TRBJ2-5	CASSPGGQETQYF
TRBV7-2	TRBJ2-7	CASSLSGSYEQYF
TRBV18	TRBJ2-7	CASSQTSGGYYEQYF
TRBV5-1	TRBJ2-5	CASTKGAPPHQETQYF
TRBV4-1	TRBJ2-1	CASSRGQGAYEQFF
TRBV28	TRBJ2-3	CATTGGGPTRTDTQYF
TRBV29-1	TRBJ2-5	CSVDRGSQETQYF
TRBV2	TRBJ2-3	CASSEVGDTQYF
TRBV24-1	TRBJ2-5	CATSQPGDETQYF
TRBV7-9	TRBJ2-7	CASAGTGAREQYF
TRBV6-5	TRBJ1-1	CASSFGTPMNTEAFF
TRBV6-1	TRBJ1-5	CASSDRDREGNQPQHF
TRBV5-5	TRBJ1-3	CASSPRTGWALGNTIYF
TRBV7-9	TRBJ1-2	CASRGGTYGYTF
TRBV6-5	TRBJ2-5	CASIQETQYF
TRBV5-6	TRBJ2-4	CASNLQGEGTIQYF
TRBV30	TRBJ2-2	CAWSPTGRAGFF
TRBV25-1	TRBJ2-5	CASTPRGGAGETQYF
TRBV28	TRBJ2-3	CASSLYLGASDTQYF
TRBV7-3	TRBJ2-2	CARAGTGDTGELFF
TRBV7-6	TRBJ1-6	CASSLAGGDSPLHF
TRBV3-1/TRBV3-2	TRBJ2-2	CASSHSTGELFF
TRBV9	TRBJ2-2	CASSVVSGMVGELFF
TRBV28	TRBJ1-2	CASSPRMTGTGDGYTF
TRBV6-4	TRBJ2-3	CASVRVRPGCTDTQYF
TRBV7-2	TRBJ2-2	CASSLAYGTQNTGELFF
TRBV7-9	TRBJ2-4	CASSAPGGIQYF
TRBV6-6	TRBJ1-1	CASSRRDSEAFF
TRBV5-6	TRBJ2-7	CASTPIGSYEQYF
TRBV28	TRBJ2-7	CASRSGTYEQYF
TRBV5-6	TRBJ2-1	CASSLSSGRADEQFF
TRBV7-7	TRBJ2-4	CASSLAPAVVARNIQYF
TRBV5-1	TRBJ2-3	CASTENGASTDTQYF
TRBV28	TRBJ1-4	CASSLLQLNEKLFF
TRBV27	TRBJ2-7	CASSRDPRVIVGEQYF
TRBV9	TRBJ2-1	CASSTGQASYANEQFF
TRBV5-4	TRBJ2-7	CASSAGLSYEQYF
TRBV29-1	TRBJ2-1	CSVNTGTAYNEQFF
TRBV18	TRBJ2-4	CASSPIGGGNIQYF
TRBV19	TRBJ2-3	CASSGDQGDTQYF
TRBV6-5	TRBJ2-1	CASTPGGSSYNEQFF
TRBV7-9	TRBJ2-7	CAISGQGYEQYF
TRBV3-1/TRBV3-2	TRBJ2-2	CASSPSGARRPGATGELFF
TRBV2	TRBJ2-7	CASSESSRTGEQYF